These 14 T cell receptor beta chains share one sample of origin, sequenced in a study of blood T cells in healthy people across ages (dated by TCRdb to between 2014 and 2017). The library was obtained by 5' RACE. Sequencing relied on an Illumina HiSeq 2500. A second PCR of about 6 to 11 cycles was run with a J-beta primer mix and a sample-barcoded 5' primer. Using fastp trimming at Q25 and MiXCR clonotype assembly, TCRdb reanalyzed the public sequencing data and kept in-frame beta chains. CDR3 protein sequences are deduplicated, and each keeps its most common genes and DNA. The sample profile shows about 1.8 million distinct CDR3 sequences; roughly 50% of them were found once. Clones ranked in the top ten supply approximately 2.1% of the sample. The sequenced sample consisted of blood. These TCRs come from a woman between 40 and 55 years old in good health.

V is TRBV20-1 and J is TRBJ1-6; a weak D match, TRBD1 (5 bases). This CDR3 spans 14 amino acids. The germline V gene encodes CDR1 DFQATT and CDR2 SNEGSKA (reference sequence). V gave up 5 bases and J gave up 4 bases, with 12 bases separating them. The CDR3 loop reads CSAPPGLYNSPLHF. The CDR3 DNA reads as TGCAGTGCTCCTCCGGGACTATATAATTCACCCCTCCACTTT.

This clonotype was seen more than once but under ten times. The J gene is TRBJ1-1, the V gene TRBV12-3 or TRBV12-4; weak D call: TRBD1 (5 bases). This CDR3 is 17 amino acids long. The V gene lost 5 bases and the J gene lost 0 bases, with 19 bases spanning the gap. CDR3 sequence: CASSLLLGGGMNTEAFF. The CDR3 region has the DNA TGTGCCAGCAGTCTGCTATTGGGGGGAGGGATGAACACTGAAGCTTTCTTT.

The DNA for the CDR3 is TGTGCCACCAGCAGAGATCTTTTAAGAGGGGGGGGAAGGAATGAGCAGTTCTTC. This gives the protein CATSRDLLRGGGRNEQFF. The chain combines TRBV15 with TRBJ2-1; maybe TRBD2 (7 bases). The CDR3 length is 18 residues. Per germline, CDR1 LNHNV and CDR2 YYDKDF (reference sequence). Trimming took 0 bases from V and 7 from J, leaving 22 bases between them.

The chain links TRBV6-1 to TRBJ1-5, with D perhaps TRBD1 (5 bases). The CDR3 sequence is 17 residues long. Germline V CDR1 and CDR2: MNHNS, SASEGT. V was pared by 6 bases and J by 0 bases, with 18 bases between. In DNA form, the CDR3 reads TGTGCCAGCAGGCCTTACGGGACTGCGTATAGCAATCAGCCCCAGCATTTT. It codes for CASRPYGTAYSNQPQHF.

The chain carries TRBV2 and TRBJ1-2; possibly TRBD1 for D (5 bases). In germline, CDR1 is SNHLY, CDR2 FYNNEI. The CDR3 is made up of 15 amino acids. The V end lost 5 bases, the J end lost 4 bases, and 17 bases lay between the germline ends. DNA for the CDR3: TGTGCCAGCAGTCCGGGGGTCTCCGAACTCTATGGCTACACCTTC. Protein product: CASSPGVSELYGYTF.

This clonotype has just a few counts. The chain employs TRBV29-1 and TRBJ1-2, with 9 nucleotides matching TRBD1. Germline values: CDR1 SQVTM, CDR2 ANQGSEA. Trimming removed 1 base from V and 5 bases from J; junction bases left unmatched: 8. This CDR3 comprises 15 residues. This CDR3 reads CSVEARDRVYYGYTF. The CDR3 DNA sequence: TGCAGCGTTGAAGCCCGGGACAGGGTTTATTATGGCTACACCTTC.

The J gene is TRBJ2-5, the V gene TRBV27; D is possibly TRBD1 (6 bases). The V gene's germline CDR1 is MNHEY and CDR2 SMNVEV (reference sequence). V was clipped by 2 bases and J by 5 bases, with 15 bases between them. The CDR3 has 15 residues. CDR3 nucleotides: TGTGCCAGCAGTTTAGGTGTAGGGGGAGTGGAGACCCAGTACTTC. Its translation is CASSLGVGGVETQYF.

In its sample, this clonotype was seen a few times. The CDR3 spells CASSLSVGGEQYF. CDR3 coding DNA: TGTGCCAGCAGTTTATCAGTGGGTGGCGAGCAGTACTTC. This chain joins TRBV27 and TRBJ2-7; D is ambiguous. Germline values: CDR1 MNHEY, CDR2 SMNVEV (reference sequence). Trimming left V 0 bases short and J 6 bases short, with 9 bases between. The CDR3 loop spans 13 amino acids.

This clonotype has only a few counts. The chain uses TRBV15 and TRBJ2-1, with a possible D match to TRBD1 (5 bases). Trimming removed 3 bases from V and 5 bases from J, with 14 bases in between. Germline V gene sequence: CDR1 LNHNV, CDR2 YYDKDF (reference sequence). CDR3 length equals 15 residues. The CDR3 sequence: CATSSQGVKNNEQFF. CDR3 nucleotide sequence: TGTGCCACCAGCAGTCAGGGTGTGAAGAACAATGAGCAGTTCTTC.

The chain uses TRBV20-1 and TRBJ2-5, with 10 bases matching TRBD2. The germline V gene has CDR1 DFQATT and CDR2 SNEGSKA (reference sequence). Trimming cost V 3 bases and J 1 base; bases outside gene matches: 5. The CDR3 is 15 residues long. CDR3: CSASTLAGAQETQYF. In DNA form, the CDR3 reads TGCAGTGCTAGTACCCTAGCGGGGGCCCAAGAGACCCAGTACTTC.

J is TRBJ2-3 and V is TRBV4-3; TRBD2 matches at 9 bases. The CDR3 totals 16 residues. Germline V lookup: CDR1 LGHNA, CDR2 YSLEER. Unmatched junction bases numbered 4, after V lost 0 bases and J lost 3 bases. The CDR3 nucleotides read TGCGCCAGCAGCCAAGATCTAGCGGGGATTACAGATACGCAGTATTTT. Encoded protein: CASSQDLAGITDTQYF.

V usage is TRBV12-3 or TRBV12-4 and J usage is TRBJ1-5; D gene unclear. Trimming removed 6 bases from V and 2 bases from J, with 11 bases in between. The CDR3 has 14 amino acids. CDR3 in amino acids: CASSPSTRNQPQHF. CDR3 in DNA: TGTGCCAGCAGCCCCTCGACCCGCAATCAGCCCCAGCATTTT.

CDR3 amino acids: CASSVRDTAYEQYF. The DNA of the CDR3 is TGCGCCAGCAGCGTCCGGGACACAGCCTACGAGCAGTACTTC. The chain combines TRBV5-1 with TRBJ2-5, with D perhaps TRBD1 (6 bases). The tail of the sequence fits TRBJ2-7 better, so the J call may be wrong. CDR3 size: 14 residues. Germline assignment: CDR1 SGHRS and CDR2 YFSETQ.

Regarding this clonotype: Without the conserved terminal phenylalanine or tryptophan, this CDR3 likely stems from a read error. The V gene is TRBV4-2, the J gene TRBJ2-3, with D possibly being TRBD2 (7 bases). The CDR3 length is 17 residues. Germline V lookup: CDR1 LGHNA, CDR2 YNFKEQ. Trimming left V 0 bases short and J 3 bases short, with 16 bases between. CDR3 sequence reads: CASSQDRVGGRTDTQYL. The CDR3 DNA is TGTGCCAGCAGCCAAGATAGGGTGGGGGGGCGGACAGATACGCAGTATCTT.